The next 27 T cell receptor beta chains were all read from a single sample in a study of chemoradiotherapy in HPV16-positive cancers. Data came from immunoSEQ multiplex PCR; TCRdb stores just in-frame clones and leaves some out. The sample holds over 30,000 clones, just under 80% seen once. Material: blood, obtained from a patient who underwent chemoradiotherapy. These receptors were collected from a human donor with HPV-associated anogenital cancer.

The chain carries TRBV5-1 and TRBJ2-7; D might be TRBD2 (6 bases). The CDR3 covers 15 residues. The germline V gene has CDR1 SGHRS and CDR2 YFSETQ. V was clipped by 3 bases and J by 2 bases, with 15 bases between them. CDR3 DNA sequence: TGCGCCAGCAGCTCCCAGGCGGGGACGACCTACGAGCAGTACTTC. Its translation: CASSSQAGTTYEQYF.

The chain has TRBV5-1 and TRBJ2-2; D gene ambiguous. V lost 4 bases to trimming and J lost 3 bases, with 13 bases between them. CDR1 and CDR2 from the germline V gene are SGHRS and YFSETQ. The CDR3 contains 15 residues. The DNA of the CDR3 is TGCGCCAGCAGCCACCCGGTAGCAGACACCGGGGAGCTGTTTTTT. This translates into CASSHPVADTGELFF.

This chain connects TRBV15 to TRBJ2-7; no clear D. The V gene lost 0 bases and the J gene lost 7 bases, with 19 bases spanning the gap. The CDR3 is 16 residues long. Germline V gene data show CDR1 as LNHNV and CDR2 as YYDKDF (reference sequence). CDR3 DNA: TGTGCCACCAGCAGAGATACGGCAGCCCAATTGAGGGAGCAGTACTTC. Protein product: CATSRDTAAQLREQYF.

In this sample, this clone turned up a few times. This chain uses TRBV6-1 with TRBJ1-5; TRBD1 might be the D (5 bases). There are 15 residues in the CDR3. CDR1 and CDR2 (germline): MNHNS, SASEGT. With 2 bases removed from V and 6 bases from J, the gap between germline ends came to 14 bases. CDR3: CASSEQGVGGQPQHF. CDR3 sequence (DNA): TGTGCCAGCAGTGAACAGGGAGTAGGTGGTCAGCCCCAGCATTTT.

A note on this clone: In this CDR3 the conserved last residue, phenylalanine or tryptophan, is missing, so a read error is likely. The genes are TRBV7-9 and TRBJ1-2, with no clear D. The length of the CDR3 is 12 residues. Germline V gene sequence: CDR1 SEHNR, CDR2 FQNEAQ (reference sequence). V was shortened by 5 bases and J by 7 bases, with 11 bases between the two germline ends. CDR3 bases: TGTGCCAGCAGCGAAGGCCGGGGTGGCTACACCCTC. Amino acid sequence: CASSEGRGGYTL.

V and J are TRBV7-2 and TRBJ1-2, with D hard to call. Germline-derived CDR1 and CDR2 are SGHTA and FQGNSA. The ends were cut back, 4 bases at V and 0 bases at J, with 18 bases in the middle. The CDR3 has 17 residues. The CDR3 DNA reads TGTGCCAGCAGCTCCCAAACCGCCGACCTAGCTAACTATGGCTACACCTTC. Translated: CASSSQTADLANYGYTF.

This clone was detected once. The chain links TRBV29-1 to TRBJ2-2; D is uncertain. This CDR3 contains 13 residues. Germline V gene sequence: CDR1 SQVTM, CDR2 ANQGSEA. Between the trimmed V and J ends, which lost 6 bases and 4 bases, there was a span of 12 bases. Here the CDR3 DNA reads TGCAGCGTCGCATTTCAGACCACCGGGGAGCTGTTTTTT. Residues: CSVAFQTTGELFF.

In DNA, the CDR3 is TGTGCCAGCAGCTTGGACCAGGGAAGGGGGGGGTATGGCTACACCTTC. Translation gives CASSLDQGRGGYGYTF. V usage is TRBV5-4 and J usage is TRBJ1-2, with D possibly being TRBD1 (6 bases). Germline V gene data show CDR1 as SGHNT and CDR2 as YYREEE (reference sequence). The CDR3 runs to 16 residues. The V end was cut by 0 bases, the J end by 5 bases, with 17 bases between.

The table lists this clone with a few counts. This chain joins TRBV6-5 and TRBJ2-7; the D gene is possibly TRBD1 (5 bases). V gave up 2 bases and J gave up 6 bases, with 8 bases separating them. Germline V gene data show CDR1 as MNHEY and CDR2 as SVGAGI. This CDR3 spans 12 amino acids. The CDR3 reads CASSYVGREQYF. DNA of the CDR3: TGTGCCAGCAGTTACGTGGGGCGCGAGCAGTACTTC.

The CDR3 bases are TGTGCCAGCAGTCCGACAGGGGGCGGAATCGGGGAGCTGTTTTTT. This sequence encodes CASSPTGGGIGELFF. This chain links TRBV2 with TRBJ2-2; 10 bases align to TRBD1. This CDR3 has 15 residues. The germline V gene has CDR1 SNHLY and CDR2 FYNNEI. V shed 5 bases and J 7 bases; nucleotides not matched to a gene: 7.

This chain links TRBV5-1 with TRBJ1-4; 9 nucleotides align to TRBD1. Germline assignment: CDR1 SGHRS and CDR2 YFSETQ. The CDR3 loop spans 14 amino acids. V shed 5 bases and J 8 bases; nucleotides not matched to a gene: 7. DNA of the CDR3: TGCGCCAGCAGTAATGGACAGGGGTTAGAAAAACTGTTTTTT. Its translation: CASSNGQGLEKLFF.

This sequence joins TRBV6-1 and TRBJ1-5; D is uncertain. The CDR3 runs to 16 residues. V dropped 1 base and J dropped 1 base, with 11 bases sitting between them. Germline CDR1 MNHNS, CDR2 SASEGT. CDR3 protein: CASSEDSRLSNQPQHF. CDR3 nucleotides: TGTGCCAGCAGTGAAGATAGCAGACTAAGCAATCAGCCCCAGCATTTT.

As DNA, the CDR3 is TGTGCCAGCAGTCCCCGCGAGGGCTGGTTTAGTGGCTACACCTTC. Translation: CASSPREGWFSGYTF. V gene TRBV27 combines with J gene TRBJ1-2; D gene unclear. Trimming stripped 5 bases from V and 7 bases from J, with 20 bases between. This CDR3 comprises 15 residues. CDR1 is MNHEY and CDR2 is SMNVEV in the germline V gene (reference sequence).

This clone was observed a few times. The chain links TRBV4-1 to TRBJ1-5; maybe TRBD1 (5 bases). The CDR3 totals 19 residues. V was pared by 1 base and J by 1 base, with 20 bases between. CDR1 is MGHRA, CDR2 YSYEKL, per germline. The CDR3 nucleotides are TGCGCCAGCAGCCAAGGTGGTATTGGGGGTAGTTTGAGCAATCAGCCCCAGCATTTT. Encoded protein: CASSQGGIGGSLSNQPQHF.

The V and J genes are TRBV6-6 and TRBJ1-2, with a possible D match to TRBD1 (6 bases). Germline CDR1 is MNHNY and CDR2 is SVGAGI (reference sequence). The CDR3 is 14 residues long. Trimming stripped 10 bases from V and 7 bases from J, with 22 bases between. CDR3: CATFPSGDTGGYTF. The CDR3 DNA sequence: TGTGCCACCTTCCCAAGCGGGGACACAGGTGGCTACACCTTC.

This chain links TRBV7-6 with TRBJ2-2; 8 bases agree with TRBD2. This CDR3 contains 19 residues. Germline V gene lookup returns CDR1 SGHVS and CDR2 FNYEAQ. The junction had 10 bases not matched to a gene; V was cut back by 1 base and J by 0 bases. In nucleotides, the CDR3 is TGTGCCAGCAGCTTAGGGGCGGGGGGTCCTTTCGCGAACACCGGGGAGCTGTTTTTT. Its protein product is CASSLGAGGPFANTGELFF.

This clone was counted a few times. This chain joins TRBV5-1 and TRBJ1-2; 8 nucleotides line up with TRBD1. Germline V gene sequence: CDR1 SGHRS, CDR2 YFSETQ. The CDR3 runs to 14 residues. V was clipped by 0 bases and J by 2 bases; unmatched bases: 0. The CDR3 reads CASSLGDRNYGYTF. CDR3 bases: TGCGCCAGCAGCTTGGGGGACAGGAACTATGGCTACACCTTC.

The chain employs TRBV19 and TRBJ2-3; D remains unclear. The CDR3 is 17 amino acids. CDR1 is LNHDA and CDR2 is SQIVND in the germline V gene (reference sequence). The germline V and J ends were trimmed by 3 bases and 5 bases, with 21 bases remaining between them. In DNA form, the CDR3 reads TGTGCCAGTAGTATTTTTCTACCCGGCGTTAAAGGAGATACGCAGTATTTT. Protein product: CASSIFLPGVKGDTQYF.

The rearrangement uses TRBV5-6 and TRBJ2-3, with D unclear. Trimming shortened V by 2 bases and J by 3 bases, and 7 bases separated the two germline ends. CDR3 size: 13 residues. Per the germline V gene, CDR1 is SGHDT and CDR2 is YYEEEE. CDR3 residues: CASSLTSTDTQYF. The DNA of the CDR3 is TGTGCCAGCAGCTTAACCAGTACAGATACGCAGTATTTT.

The gene calls are TRBV11-2 and TRBJ2-5; 8 bases fit TRBD1. Losses at the gene ends were 5 bases for V and 4 bases for J; bases not matched to a gene: 9. The CDR3 sequence is 15 residues long. In germline, CDR1 is SGHAT, CDR2 FQNNGV. This CDR3 reads CASSAWTGTGETQYF. The CDR3 DNA follows: TGTGCCAGCAGCGCCTGGACAGGGACGGGAGAGACCCAGTACTTC.

This clone turned up a few times. This chain uses TRBV19 with TRBJ2-2; TRBD2 matches at 10 bases. The trim removed 6 bases at V and 4 bases at J, leaving 5 bases unmatched. This CDR3 has 15 amino acids. Germline CDR1 is LNHDA and CDR2 is SQIVND (reference sequence). This CDR3 reads CASRRTSGLTGELFF. CDR3 in DNA: TGTGCCAGTAGGAGGACTAGCGGACTCACCGGGGAGCTGTTTTTT. Combining the CDR3 with reference TRBV19 and TRBJ2-2 gives the whole variable domain DGGITQSPKYLFRKEGQNVTLSCEQNLNHDAMYWYRQDPGQGLRLIYYSQIVNDFQKGDIAEGYSVSREKKESFPLTVTSAQKNPTAFYLCASRRTSGLTGELFFGEGSRLTVL.

The chain uses TRBV7-3 and TRBJ2-5, with D possibly TRBD1 on 6 matching bases. The CDR3 runs to 15 residues. The germline V gene encodes CDR1 SGHTA and CDR2 FQGTGA. Trimming left V 5 bases short and J 1 base short, with 14 bases between. The CDR3 sequence is CASSRFGQSQETQYF. The CDR3 bases are TGTGCCAGCAGCCGGTTCGGACAGAGCCAAGAGACCCAGTACTTC.

The chain joins TRBV11-3 to TRBJ1-1, with D unclear. Trimming cost V 0 bases and J 0 bases, with 8 bases left between them. Germline assignment: CDR1 SGHNT and CDR2 YENEEA. The CDR3 is 15 residues long. The CDR3 region is CASSLDSTLNTEAFF. CDR3 sequence (DNA): TGTGCCAGCAGCTTAGATTCCACCTTGAACACTGAAGCTTTCTTT.

This sequence joins TRBV6-5 and TRBJ1-5; D unresolved. The CDR3 spans 14 residues. Between the trimmed V and J ends, which lost 6 bases and 3 bases, there was a span of 12 bases. Germline V gene sequence: CDR1 MNHEY, CDR2 SVGAGI. CDR3 nucleotide sequence: TGTGCCAGCAGACGACGGAGTCACAATCAGCCCCAGCATTTT. Translating it yields CASRRRSHNQPQHF.

The chain couples TRBV28 to TRBJ1-5; D remains ambiguous. The CDR3 totals 15 residues. Germline CDR1 reads MDHEN; CDR2 reads SYDVKM. V dropped 1 base and J dropped 0 bases, with 7 bases sitting between them. CDR3 sequence: CASSLFADSNQPQHF. The CDR3 DNA follows: TGTGCCAGCAGTTTATTTGCGGATAGCAATCAGCCCCAGCATTTT.

This clone appeared a few times. The CDR3 spells CASSTGFGETQYF. As DNA, the CDR3 is TGTGCCAGCAGCACGGGCTTCGGAGAGACCCAGTACTTC. The genes are TRBV7-2 and TRBJ2-5; D not certain. V gave up 5 bases and J gave up 4 bases, with 11 bases separating them. CDR3 length: 13 residues. CDR1 is SGHTA, CDR2 FQGNSA, per germline.

The chain combines TRBV5-1 with TRBJ2-5; no clear D. V was cut by 0 bases and J by 4 bases, with 7 bases left in between. Germline V gene data show CDR1 as SGHRS and CDR2 as YFSETQ. The CDR3 is 13 residues long. In DNA form, the CDR3 reads TGCGCCAGCAGCTTGGTCCCGTCAGAGACCCAGTACTTC. The encoded protein is CASSLVPSETQYF.